This T cell receptor beta chain was identified during a study of T cells in Graves' hyperthyroidism and ophthalmopathy. Amplification of TCR beta CDR3 regions was performed using RNA transcripts as template. During a first-round RT-PCR of the TCR CDR3, the HTBI primer set was used. TCRdb re-analysed the multiplex PCR reads in MiXCR, keeping a single row per CDR3 protein. The table shows roughly 500,000 distinct CDR3 sequences, with approximately 24% occurring only once. The CDR3 consists of 13 residues. V lost 6 bases and J lost 7; bases outside the gene matches: 8. This clonotype was seen ten or more times.

Specimen: blood. The chain has TRBV12-3 or TRBV12-4 and TRBJ2-7; 8 bases are shared with TRBD2. This clonotype was obtained from a woman aged 30 to 39 with Graves' ophthalmopathy. In nucleotides, the CDR3 is TGTGCCAGCAGCTCGTTAGCGGGAAGGGAGCAGTACTTC. As protein: CASSSLAGREQYF.